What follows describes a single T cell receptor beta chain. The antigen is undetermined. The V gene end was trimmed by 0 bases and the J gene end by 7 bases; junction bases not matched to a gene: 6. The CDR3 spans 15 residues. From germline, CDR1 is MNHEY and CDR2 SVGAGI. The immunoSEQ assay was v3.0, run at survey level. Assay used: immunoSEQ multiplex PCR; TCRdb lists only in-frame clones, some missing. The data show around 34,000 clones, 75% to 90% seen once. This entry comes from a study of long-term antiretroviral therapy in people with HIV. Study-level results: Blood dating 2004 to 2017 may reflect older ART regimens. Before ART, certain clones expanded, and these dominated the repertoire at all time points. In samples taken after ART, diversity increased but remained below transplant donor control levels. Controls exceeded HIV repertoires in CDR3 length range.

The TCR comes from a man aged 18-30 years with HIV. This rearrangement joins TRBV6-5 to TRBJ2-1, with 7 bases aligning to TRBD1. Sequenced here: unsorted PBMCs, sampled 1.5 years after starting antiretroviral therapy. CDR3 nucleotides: TGTGCCAGCAGTTACTCCCGACAGGGAACAAATGAGCAGTTCTTC. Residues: CASSYSRQGTNEQFF.